This T cell receptor beta chain comes out of a study of neurological immune-mediated disorders. Each CDR3 protein gets one entry after TCRdb re-called the 5' RACE reads with MiXCR. The table has fewer than 75,000 distinct CDR3 sequences, under 3.5% seen once; the top ten hold around 3.8%. There are 14 residues in the CDR3. CDR1 SGHRS and CDR2 YFSETQ come from the germline V gene. The V end was cut by 0 bases, the J end by 6 bases, with 10 bases between. This clonotype came up many times. This chain joins TRBV5-1 and TRBJ2-1; maybe TRBD2 (6 bases). The material sequenced was PBMCs. The TCR originated in a middle-aged man with multiple sclerosis. The CDR3 nucleotides read TGCGCCAGCAGCTTGGCGGGAGTGGCCAATGAGCAGTTCTTC. It translates to CASSLAGVANEQFF.